This note documents a single TCR beta chain sequence. Its antigen is not known. These data belong to a study of cytomegalovirus exposure and HLA in healthy donors. Study observations and caveats: In a later analysis, productive TCRs from donors in an Asian-associated ancestry cluster reportedly carried fewer N-insertions than the cohort mean. Indistinguishable V segments such as TRBV6-2 and TRBV6-3 were excluded. Overall, approximately 150 TCR beta chains were annotated as cytomegalovirus-associated.

With 2 bases removed from V and 1 base from J, the gap between germline ends came to 6 bases. Germline values: CDR1 MNHNS, CDR2 SASEGT. The CDR3 length is 14 residues. Researchers ran the PCR with 60 Vbeta and 13 Jbeta primers. Clones were sequenced by immunoSEQ multiplex PCR, and TCRdb holds only the in-frame ones, with some missing. The data contain some 120,000 clones, 80% of them singletons. The rearrangement uses TRBV6-1 and TRBJ1-5, with D uncertain. This TCR was sampled from a man aged 35 to 55 in good health and CMV-seronegative. The sample was PBMCs. The chain's CDR3 is CASSELGSNQPQHF. The CDR3 DNA is TGTGCCAGCAGTGAATTGGGCAGCAATCAGCCCCAGCATTTT.